This T cell receptor beta chain was sequenced during a study of CD8+ T cells in alopecia areata. Study context: Patients took tofacitinib for 6 to 18 months, followed by 6 drug-free months.

Looked up from germline, CDR1 is LGHNT and CDR2 is FRNRAP. The CDR3 is 16 residues long. Trimming took off 0 bases at V and 1 base at J, with 13 bases between the two ends. Treatment described: oral pan-JAK inhibitor, 5-10 mg twice daily. Sequencing used cDNA as its template, made by extracting RNA and reverse transcribing it. The method was immunoSEQ multiplex PCR; TCRdb's version includes in-frame clones alone and lacks a portion of them. The table lists about 87,000 clones, just over 70% of them singletons, with around 16% in the top ten. The source material was CD8+ T cells sorted from blood, sampled around week 44, from a patient treated with tofacitinib. The receptor comes from a human donor with alopecia areata. The V call is TRBV12-5, the J call TRBJ2-7; possibly TRBD1 for D (6 bases). This CDR3 is CASGLVHRTESYEQYF. CDR3 DNA sequence: TGTGCTAGTGGTTTGGTTCACAGGACAGAGTCCTACGAGCAGTACTTC.